This entry lists 10 T cell receptor beta chains sequenced from one sample in a study of blood T cell repertoires in COVID-19. Some clones are missing from TCRdb's copy, which holds only in-frame ones; the method was immunoSEQ multiplex PCR. The sample contains approximately 250,000 clones, approximately 82% of which appear only once. The sequencing sample was made of PBMCs or T cells enriched from blood (not recorded which). The receptor set was obtained from a man in his forties who had recovered from COVID-19.

The chain couples TRBV7-8 to TRBJ1-1; tentative D call: TRBD1 (5 bases). There are 16 residues in the CDR3. Trimming removed 5 bases from V and 6 bases from J, with 22 bases in between. Germline CDR1 is SGHVS and CDR2 is FQNEAQ. Written as DNA, the CDR3 is TGTGCCAGCAGCCGCCCAAACCCGACAGAAGGGCCTGAAGCTTTCTTT. This sequence encodes CASSRPNPTEGPEAFF.

This clone was counted a few times. This chain connects TRBV3-1 (or the pseudogene TRBV3-2) to TRBJ1-1, with 7 bases matching TRBD1. V lost 2 bases, J lost 4 bases, and 1 base stayed unmatched. Per germline, CDR1 LGHDT and CDR2 YNNKEL (reference sequence). CDR3 size: 13 residues. The CDR3 DNA reads TGTGCCAGCAGCCAATCAGGGGGCACTGAAGCTTTCTTT. Amino acids: CASSQSGGTEAFF.

The CDR3 spells CASSPYRGLADTQYF. CDR3 bases: TGTGCCAGCTCGCCTTACAGGGGACTTGCAGATACGCAGTATTTT. This chain uses TRBV18 with TRBJ2-3; D possibly corresponds to TRBD1 (7 bases). V lost 6 bases to trimming and J lost 4 bases, with 17 bases between them. The CDR3 extends over 15 amino acids. Germline V gene sequence: CDR1 KGHSH, CDR2 LQKENI.

The chain has TRBV5-1 and TRBJ2-1; 9 bases agree with TRBD2. The junction had 1 base not matched to a gene; V was cut back by 0 bases and J by 3 bases. Germline V CDR1 and CDR2: SGHRS, YFSETQ. The length of the CDR3 is 15 residues. The CDR3 reads CASSLEREVYNEQFF. CDR3 coding DNA: TGCGCCAGCAGCTTGGAGCGGGAGGTCTACAATGAGCAGTTCTTC.

Only one count was recorded for this clone. The V and J genes are TRBV23-1 and TRBJ1-6, with TRBD1 as a possible D gene (6 bases). TRBV23-1 falls under the ORF class, with uncertain function. The length of the CDR3 is 15 residues. Between the trimmed V and J ends, which lost 6 bases and 7 bases, there was a span of 16 bases. Here the CDR3 reads CASRAPTGNNSPLHF. In DNA, the CDR3 is TGCGCCAGCAGGGCACCGACAGGAAACAATTCACCCCTCCACTTT.

This sequence joins TRBV11-1 and TRBJ2-7; D is undetermined. CDR1 is SGHAT, CDR2 FQDESV, per germline (reference sequence). CDR3 length: 12 residues. Trimming left V 1 base short and J 3 bases short, with 4 bases between. This chain's CDR3 is CASSLVGYEQYF. The CDR3, as DNA: TGTGCCAGCAGCTTAGTCGGCTACGAGCAGTACTTC.

The chain links TRBV7-2 to TRBJ2-3; 9 bases align to TRBD2. The CDR3 covers 17 residues. Germline CDR1 reads SGHTA; CDR2 reads FQGNSA. V lost 2 bases to trimming and J lost 2 bases; unmatched junction nucleotides: 8. CDR3 sequence (DNA): TGTGCCAGCAGCTTACAGGCTAGCGGGGCCCTCACAGATACGCAGTATTTT. Amino acids: CASSLQASGALTDTQYF. Full variable domain (missing parts from reference TRBV7-2 and TRBJ2-3): GAGVSQSPSNKVTEKGKDVELRCDPISGHTALYWYRQSLGQGLEFLIYFQGNSAPDKSGLPSDRFSAERTGGSVSTLTIQRTQQEDSAVYLCASSLQASGALTDTQYFGPGTRLTVL.

This rearrangement joins TRBV14 to TRBJ1-5; 8 positions agree with TRBD1. CDR1 and CDR2 from the germline V gene are SGHDN and FVKESK. This CDR3 has 14 amino acids. V dropped 5 bases and J dropped 6; count of bases not matched to a gene: 6. CDR3 DNA sequence: TGTGCCAGCAGCAGACAGGGGCAAGGTCAGCCCCAGCATTTT. It translates to CASSRQGQGQPQHF.

The chain has TRBV7-2 and TRBJ2-2, with a weak D call TRBD1 (8 bases). This CDR3 comprises 14 residues. Germline V gene lookup returns CDR1 SGHTA and CDR2 FQGNSA. V was clipped by 5 bases and J by 7 bases, with 14 bases between them. The CDR3 DNA sequence: TGTGCCAGCAGCCGTACAGGGGGGGGCGGGGAGCTGTTTTTT. This encodes CASSRTGGGGELFF.

The chain combines TRBV6-5 with TRBJ1-2, with 9 bases lining up with TRBD1. The CDR3 runs 14 residues. Looked up from germline, CDR1 is MNHEY and CDR2 is SVGAGI. J gave up 7 bases and V 7 bases, and 10 bases lay outside the gene matches. The CDR3 DNA follows: TGTGCCAGCACCTCGGGACAGGGAGACGGTGGCTACACCTTC. It encodes CASTSGQGDGGYTF.